Presented here are 29 T cell receptor beta chains from one specimen sequenced in a study of graft-versus-host responses after intestinal transplantation. The method was immunoSEQ multiplex PCR; TCRdb's version includes in-frame clones alone and lacks a portion of them. The sample lists fewer than 120,000 clones; roughly 93% were seen once. Which antigens these TCRs recognize remains unknown. The source was unstimulated CD8+ T cells sorted from spleen or lymph node cells, collected before intestinal transplant. Source of these receptors: a human donor who received an intestinal transplant.

CDR3 in amino acids: CASKAWDRPYEQYF. CDR3 bases: TGTGCCAGCAAGGCTTGGGACAGACCCTACGAGCAGTACTTC. The gene calls are TRBV7-9 and TRBJ2-5, with 7 bases matching TRBD1. The J call may be incorrect, as the DNA end agrees better with TRBJ2-7. Germline assignment: CDR1 SEHNR and CDR2 FQNEAQ (reference sequence). CDR3 size: 14 residues.

J is TRBJ2-7 and V is TRBV27, with D possibly being TRBD1 or TRBD2 (5 bases each). The CDR3 sequence is 13 residues long. V lost 0 bases and J lost 7, with 10 bases in between. The germline V gene has CDR1 MNHEY and CDR2 SMNVEV (reference sequence). In DNA, the CDR3 is TGTGCCAGCAGTTTATCTGGGACGGCTGAGCAGTACTTC. Its translation is CASSLSGTAEQYF.

This chain uses TRBV5-6 with TRBJ1-1; D gene unclear. Germline CDR1 is SGHDT and CDR2 is YYEEEE. This CDR3 region has 14 residues. Trimming took 4 bases from V and 1 from J, leaving 11 bases between them. In nucleotides, the CDR3 is TGTGCCAGCAGCCTCAGTCGAACGAACACTGAAGCTTTCTTT. It yields the protein CASSLSRTNTEAFF. The full variable domain, completed using reference TRBV5-6 and TRBJ1-1, is DAGVTQSPTHLIKTRGQQVTLRCSPKSGHDTVSWYQQALGQGPQFIFQYYEEEERQRGNFPDRFSGHQFPNYSSELNVNALLLGDSALYLCASSLSRTNTEAFFGQGTRLTVV.

The table lists this clone with a count of one. The CDR3 protein is CASSLVMGGREGQPQHF. DNA of the CDR3: TGTGCCAGCAGCTTAGTTATGGGAGGGAGGGAAGGTCAGCCCCAGCATTTT. The chain is built from TRBV7-2 and TRBJ1-5; D not resolved. The CDR3 consists of 17 residues. V was cut by 1 base and J by 6 bases, with 19 bases left in between. The germline V gene encodes CDR1 SGHTA and CDR2 FQGNSA.

This chain connects TRBV10-3 to TRBJ2-1; 13 bases match TRBD2. CDR3 size: 17 residues. With 6 bases clipped from V and 2 bases from J, the junction kept 7 bases outside the gene matches. Germline assignment: CDR1 ENHRY and CDR2 SYGVKD. This CDR3 is CAISLGLAGRTYNEQFF. In DNA form, the CDR3 reads TGTGCCATCAGCCTGGGACTAGCGGGACGAACCTACAATGAGCAGTTCTTC.

The chain combines TRBV5-4 with TRBJ1-2; D might be TRBD1 (5 bases). V lost 4 bases and J lost 6, with 16 bases in between. CDR1 SGHNT and CDR2 YYREEE come from the germline V gene (reference sequence). CDR3 size: 14 residues. The CDR3 DNA reads as TGTGCCAGCAGCAGCACAGGAATTGGTGATGGCTACACCTTC. This codes for CASSSTGIGDGYTF.

This chain joins TRBV28 and TRBJ1-1; TRBD1 might be the D (5 bases). The V gene lost 4 bases and the J gene lost 3 bases, with 12 bases spanning the gap. The CDR3 sequence is 14 residues long. The germline CDR1 and CDR2 sequences are MDHEN and SYDVKM. Written as DNA, the CDR3 is TGTGCCAGCAGTTCGGACATTGTGGACACTGAAGCTTTCTTT. It specifies CASSSDIVDTEAFF.

The V and J genes are TRBV28 and TRBJ1-4, with 12 bases identical to TRBD1. CDR3 length: 20 residues. With V trimmed by 10 bases and J by 3 bases, 21 bases remained unmatched. The germline gives CDR1 MDHEN, CDR2 SYDVKM. This CDR3 reads CATFLGQGAQIYLPNEKLFF. CDR3 DNA: TGTGCCACCTTCCTGGGACAGGGGGCTCAAATATACCTCCCTAATGAAAAACTGTTTTTT.

The gene calls are TRBV11-2 and TRBJ2-1, with TRBD2 matching 9 bases. The junction had 12 bases not matched to a gene; V was cut back by 3 bases and J by 9 bases. CDR1 is SGHAT and CDR2 is FQNNGV in the germline V gene. The CDR3 is 16 residues long. The CDR3 sequence: CASSLNAGGARSEQFF. CDR3 nucleotide sequence: TGTGCCAGCAGCTTGAACGCGGGAGGGGCTCGTAGTGAGCAGTTCTTC.

Note on this clone: The same CDR3 arises from other DNA sequences in this sample as well. The chain couples TRBV19 to TRBJ2-7, with no clear D. There are 12 residues in the CDR3. Germline CDR1 LNHDA, CDR2 SQIVND (reference sequence). The V end was cut by 6 bases, the J end by 0 bases, with 6 bases between. CDR3 protein: CASSPSSYEQYF. CDR3 coding DNA: TGTGCCAGTAGCCCGAGCTCCTACGAGCAGTACTTC.

This CDR3 reads CASSPTSGPYYNEQFF. The CDR3 DNA sequence: TGTGCCAGCAGCCCTACTAGCGGCCCTTACTACAATGAGCAGTTCTTC. The gene calls are TRBV7-2 and TRBJ2-1; 8 nucleotides agree with TRBD2. The trim removed 5 bases at V and 3 bases at J, leaving 9 bases unmatched. CDR1 SGHTA and CDR2 FQGNSA come from the germline V gene. CDR3 length: 16 residues.

The chain joins TRBV2 to TRBJ1-5; D call uncertain. This CDR3 region has 14 residues. The germline V gene has CDR1 SNHLY and CDR2 FYNNEI. V gave up 7 bases and J gave up 2 bases, with 12 bases separating them. The CDR3: CASKAGIGNQPQHF. The CDR3 coding sequence is TGTGCCAGCAAGGCCGGTATAGGCAATCAGCCCCAGCATTTT.

This chain joins TRBV25-1 and TRBJ1-1, with D possibly matching TRBD1 (6 bases). Trimming left V 1 base short and J 4 bases short, with 16 bases between. CDR3 length: 16 amino acids. In germline, CDR1 is MGHDK, CDR2 SYGVNS. The CDR3, as DNA: TGTGCCAGCAGTGAATTGGGGGGAGGGGGGACCACTGAAGCTTTCTTT. This gives the protein CASSELGGGGTTEAFF.

The chain has TRBV27 and TRBJ2-2, with a possible D match to TRBD2 (6 bases). V lost 3 bases and J 5 bases, leaving 10 bases between the germline ends. Looked up from germline, CDR1 is MNHEY and CDR2 is SMNVEV (reference sequence). The CDR3 extends over 14 amino acids. The CDR3 region is CASSLAGWTGELFF. CDR3 nucleotides: TGTGCCAGCAGTTTGGCGGGGTGGACCGGGGAGCTGTTTTTT.

The sample holds a few counts of this clone. Other DNA sequences in this sample translate to the same CDR3. The gene calls are TRBV7-3 and TRBJ2-1; 7 bases agree with TRBD2. CDR1 and CDR2 from the germline V gene are SGHTA and FQGTGA. This CDR3 contains 16 residues. The V gene end was trimmed by 1 base and the J gene end by 0 bases; junction bases not matched to a gene: 3. CDR3 nucleotide sequence: TGTGCCAGCAGCTTAATAGGCGGGAGCTCCTACAATGAGCAGTTCTTC. Amino acid sequence: CASSLIGGSSYNEQFF.

The chain carries TRBV29-1 and TRBJ1-2; the D gene is possibly TRBD1 (6 bases). Germline V gene data show CDR1 as SQVTM and CDR2 as ANQGSEA. The V end lost 5 bases, the J end lost 7 bases, and 14 bases lay between the germline ends. The CDR3 spans 12 residues. This CDR3 reads CSVLQGWGGYTF. The DNA of the CDR3 is TGCAGCGTTTTGCAGGGGTGGGGTGGCTACACCTTC. Full variable domain (outside the CDR3, taken from reference TRBV29-1 and TRBJ1-2): SAVISQKPSRDICQRGTSLTIQCQVDSQVTMMFWYRQQPGQSLTLIATANQGSEATYESGFVIDKFPISRPNLTFSTLTVSNMSPEDSSIYLCSVLQGWGGYTFGSGTRLTVV.

The CDR3 DNA sequence: TGCGCCAGCAGTGACGACAGAGCTAACAATGAGCAGTTCTTC. Translation: CASSDDRANNEQFF. V and J are TRBV10-1 and TRBJ2-1; tentative D call: TRBD1 (5 bases). The CDR3 has 14 amino acids. V lost 3 bases and J 5 bases, leaving 11 bases between the germline ends. Per the germline V gene, CDR1 is WNHNN and CDR2 is SYGVQD (reference sequence).

The CDR3 DNA reads TGTGCCAGTAGTCTCGGGGCAGGGGACTACGAGCAGTACTTC. Translation: CASSLGAGDYEQYF. The chain uses TRBV19 and TRBJ2-7, with D perhaps TRBD1 (6 bases). CDR1 is LNHDA and CDR2 is SQIVND in the germline V gene (reference sequence). Trimming took 5 bases from V and 3 from J, leaving 14 bases between them. There are 14 residues in the CDR3.

The rearrangement uses TRBV27 and TRBJ2-7; D is perhaps TRBD2 (6 bases). Deletions cut 3 bases from V and 4 bases from J, with 10 bases between. The CDR3 sequence is 13 residues long. CDR1 is MNHEY and CDR2 is SMNVEV in the germline V gene (reference sequence). CDR3 residues: CASSFGREYEQYF. The CDR3 nucleotides are TGTGCCAGCAGTTTTGGGCGGGAATACGAGCAGTACTTC.

This sequence joins TRBV5-1 and TRBJ1-1; no reliable D call. CDR1 and CDR2 (germline): SGHRS, YFSETQ. V was shortened by 2 bases and J by 0 bases, with 11 bases between the two germline ends. This CDR3 comprises 15 residues. The CDR3 coding sequence is TGCGCCAGCAGCTTTGCAGGCCCATTGAACACTGAAGCTTTCTTT. Translated, it gives CASSFAGPLNTEAFF.

This chain links TRBV14 with TRBJ2-1; 10 positions match TRBD1. The germline CDR1 and CDR2 sequences are SGHDN and FVKESK. This CDR3 has 17 amino acids. With 2 bases clipped from V and 3 bases from J, the junction kept 7 bases outside the gene matches. The CDR3 reads CASSQRQGALGYNEQFF. The CDR3 coding sequence is TGTGCCAGCAGCCAACGACAGGGGGCATTAGGCTACAATGAGCAGTTCTTC.

This chain joins TRBV9 and TRBJ2-2; D is ambiguous. Germline CDR1 is SGDLS and CDR2 is YYNGEE. The CDR3 length is 15 residues. With 0 bases removed from V and 1 base from J, the gap between germline ends came to 7 bases. CDR3 nucleotide sequence: TGTGCCAGCAGCGTAGCGACAAAGAACACCGGGGAGCTGTTTTTT. It yields the protein CASSVATKNTGELFF. The complete variable domain, with remaining parts taken from reference TRBV9 and TRBJ2-2, reads DSGVTQTPKHLITATGQRVTLRCSPRSGDLSVYWYQQSLDQGLQFLIQYYNGEERAKGNILERFSAQQFPDLHSELNLSSLELGDSALYFCASSVATKNTGELFFGEGSRLTVL.

The J gene is TRBJ2-7, the V gene TRBV6-6, with TRBD2 identical over 10 bases. Germline CDR1 MNHNY, CDR2 SVGAGI (reference sequence). This CDR3 is built from 14 residues. Trimming removed 10 bases from V and 5 bases from J; junction bases left unmatched: 11. CDR3 bases: TGTGCCACCCTACCTGGGCTAGCGGGAGACGAGCAGTACTTC. It codes for CATLPGLAGDEQYF.

V and J are TRBV5-5 and TRBJ2-5, with TRBD2 matching 12 bases. The CDR3 has 18 amino acids. Germline V gene sequence: CDR1 SGHKS, CDR2 YYEKEE (reference sequence). Trimming cost V 1 base and J 2 bases; bases outside gene matches: 9. CDR3 DNA: TGTGCCAGCAGCTTGAGGCTAGCGGGAGGGCCGGGGCAAGAGACCCAGTACTTC. It translates to CASSLRLAGGPGQETQYF.

The chain uses TRBV2 and TRBJ2-5; perhaps TRBD1 as D (6 bases). Between the trimmed V and J ends, which lost 3 bases and 1 base, there was a span of 9 bases. The CDR3 spans 14 residues. Germline V CDR1 and CDR2: SNHLY, FYNNEI. This CDR3 is CASSDGDIQETQYF. CDR3 nucleotide sequence: TGTGCCAGCAGTGACGGGGACATCCAAGAGACCCAGTACTTC.

This clone was recorded once. The CDR3 protein is CASSLWAGSHNEQFF. Here the CDR3 DNA reads TGCGCCAGCAGCTTATGGGCAGGGTCCCACAATGAGCAGTTCTTC. The chain uses TRBV5-1 and TRBJ2-1, with D possibly matching TRBD1 (5 bases). This CDR3 contains 15 residues. Trimming cost V 2 bases and J 5 bases, with 14 bases left between them. Germline assignment: CDR1 SGHRS and CDR2 YFSETQ.

The gene calls are TRBV10-2 and TRBJ2-7, with 9 bases lining up with TRBD1. The CDR3 has 15 amino acids. CDR1 is WSHSY and CDR2 is SAAADI in the germline V gene. V lost 2 bases, J lost 2 bases, and 4 bases stayed unmatched. CDR3 amino acids: CASSEPGQGTYEQYF. The CDR3 DNA sequence: TGCGCCAGCAGTGAGCCCGGACAGGGGACCTACGAGCAGTACTTC.

The rearrangement joins TRBV9 to TRBJ1-3; D is perhaps TRBD1 (6 bases). Per the germline V gene, CDR1 is SGDLS and CDR2 is YYNGEE. V lost 0 bases to trimming and J lost 0 bases, with 7 bases between them. This CDR3 spans 15 amino acids. The CDR3 coding sequence is TGTGCCAGCAGCGTAGGGGGGGCCTCTGGAAACACCATATATTTT. Residues: CASSVGGASGNTIYF.

This chain uses TRBV13 with TRBJ1-1; the match to TRBD1 covers 11 bases. Per the germline V gene, CDR1 is PRHDT and CDR2 is FYEKMQ (reference sequence). Trimming took 4 bases from V and 1 from J; bases not matched to a gene: 5. This CDR3 spans 16 amino acids. The CDR3 reads CASSSPGQGANTEAFF. CDR3 nucleotide sequence: TGTGCCAGCAGCTCTCCAGGACAGGGGGCGAACACTGAAGCTTTCTTT.